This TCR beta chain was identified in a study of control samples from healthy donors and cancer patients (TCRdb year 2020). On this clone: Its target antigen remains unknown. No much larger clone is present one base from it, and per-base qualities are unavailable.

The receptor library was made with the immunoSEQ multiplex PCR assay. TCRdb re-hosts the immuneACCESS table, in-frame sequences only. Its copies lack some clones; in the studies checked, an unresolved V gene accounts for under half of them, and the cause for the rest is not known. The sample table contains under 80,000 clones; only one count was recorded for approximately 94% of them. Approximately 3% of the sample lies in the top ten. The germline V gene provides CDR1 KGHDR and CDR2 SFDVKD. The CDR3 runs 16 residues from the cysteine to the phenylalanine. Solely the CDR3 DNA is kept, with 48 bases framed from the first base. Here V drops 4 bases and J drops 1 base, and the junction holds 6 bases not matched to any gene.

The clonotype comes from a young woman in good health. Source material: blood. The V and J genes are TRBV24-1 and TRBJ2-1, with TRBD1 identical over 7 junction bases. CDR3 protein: CATSDRTGVSYNEQFF. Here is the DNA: TGTGCCACCAGTGACCGTACAGGGGTGTCCTACAATGAGCAGTTCTTC.